This T cell receptor beta chain was sequenced for a study of CD8+ T cells in alopecia areata. In the study overall: Treated patients received oral tofacitinib, 5 to 10 mg twice daily.

In this sample, this clone turned up a few times. Reverse transcription of extracted RNA yielded cDNA, which provided the sequencing template. Repertoires were generated with immunoSEQ multiplex PCR, while TCRdb's copy carries only in-frame clones and drops some. The sample carries 90,000 to 100,000 clones, approximately 60% recorded once. Treatment reported: oral pan-JAK inhibitor, 5-10 mg twice daily. Germline CDR1 is MDHEN and CDR2 is SYDVKM. This CDR3 has 16 amino acids. The ends were cut back, 3 bases at V and 0 bases at J, with 9 bases in the middle. The sequence came from a human donor with alopecia areata. The starting material was CD8+ T cells sorted from blood, obtained at week 4, from a patient treated with tofacitinib. The chain combines TRBV28 with TRBJ2-6; D is perhaps TRBD1 (5 bases). The CDR3 loop reads CASSFTGGSGANVLTF. In nucleotides, the CDR3 is TGTGCCAGCAGTTTTACAGGTGGCTCTGGGGCCAACGTCCTGACTTTC.